This TCR beta chain was obtained from a study of blood T cell repertoires in COVID-19. Authors' methods: Reference gene primer amplification yielded estimated nucleated cell counts. Using immunoSEQ multiplex PCR, the repertoire was profiled, and TCRdb retains in-frame clones only, with some absent. V, J and clone size were drawn from that table, and D and trimming were deduced from the DNA. Found here are under 40,000 clones, 80% to 95% of them singletons; the top ten hold over 0.7%. This CDR3 has 15 amino acids. Germline values: CDR1 KGHSH, CDR2 LQKENI. V was trimmed by 2 bases and J by 0 bases, leaving 11 bases between them.

Sequenced input: peripheral blood. The receptor was isolated from a male donor with active COVID-19. The V gene is TRBV18, the J gene TRBJ2-7, with a tentative D call TRBD1 (6 bases). CDR3 in DNA: TGTGCCAGCTCACCAGGGACATTAGCCTCCTACGAGCAGTACTTC. Its translation is CASSPGTLASYEQYF.